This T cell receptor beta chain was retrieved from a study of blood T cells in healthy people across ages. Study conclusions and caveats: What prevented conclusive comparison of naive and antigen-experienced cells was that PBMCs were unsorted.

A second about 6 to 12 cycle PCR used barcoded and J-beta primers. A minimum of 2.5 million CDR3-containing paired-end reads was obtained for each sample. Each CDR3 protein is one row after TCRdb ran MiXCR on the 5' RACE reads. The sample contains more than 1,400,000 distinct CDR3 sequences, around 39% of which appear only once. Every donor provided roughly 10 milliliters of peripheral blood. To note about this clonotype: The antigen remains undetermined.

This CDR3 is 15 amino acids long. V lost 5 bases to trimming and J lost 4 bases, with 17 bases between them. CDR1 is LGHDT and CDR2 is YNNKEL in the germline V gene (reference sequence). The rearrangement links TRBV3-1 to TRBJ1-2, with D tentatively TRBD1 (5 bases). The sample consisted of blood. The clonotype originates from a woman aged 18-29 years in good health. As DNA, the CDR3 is TGTGCCAGCAGCACACACGGGGGTGATCCCTATGGCTACACCTTC. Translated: CASSTHGGDPYGYTF.